This TCR beta chain stems from a study of blood T cell repertoires in COVID-19. Study summary: Samples of COVID-19 (acute and convalescent) were obtained from the United States, Italy and Spain. From T cells, B-cell-depleted T cells, or PBMCs came the material, which was cDNA or gDNA.

Original processing methods: Amplification with reference gene primers provided the estimates of nucleated cell counts. Sequencing was performed with immunoSEQ multiplex PCR; in TCRdb, only in-frame clones are kept and a portion is missing. That table is the source of V, J and clone size, and D and trimming were worked out from the DNA. The table records about 80,000 clones, over 75% of them present only once. The CDR3 runs 15 residues. The V gene end was trimmed by 2 bases and the J gene end by 3 bases; junction bases not matched to a gene: 7. CDR1 and CDR2 (germline): MNHEY, SVGAGI. J is TRBJ2-7 and V is TRBV6-5; 7 nucleotides agree with TRBD2. Specimen: peripheral blood. The source is a human donor in a cohort sampled during active COVID-19. This CDR3 is CASSYEAGAGYEQYF. Written as DNA, the CDR3 is TGTGCCAGCAGTTACGAGGCGGGAGCGGGCTACGAGCAGTACTTC.